A selection of T cell receptor beta chains follows, all from one sample in a study of blood T cell repertoires in COVID-19. Sequencing was performed with immunoSEQ multiplex PCR; in TCRdb, only in-frame clones are kept and a portion is missing. The sample has more than 150,000 clones, approximately 80% seen once; the top ten hold 10% to 15%. Sequencing was carried out using peripheral blood. The receptors come from a man in his 70s who had recovered from COVID-19. CDR3s leave out the opening cysteine and the closing phenylalanine or tryptophan. A D gene is named only where the DNA matches it firmly.

CDR3 protein	D gene	V gene	J gene
ASSALQGLAELF	TRBD1	TRBV19	TRBJ2-2
ASTTPGTGRRDTQY	TRBD1	TRBV2	TRBJ2-3
ASSTTGEANYGYT	TRBD1	TRBV6-2/TRBV6-3	TRBJ1-2
TSSPHNEQF	NA	TRBV1	TRBJ2-1
ASSNPGGGVRETQY	TRBD2	TRBV6-2/TRBV6-3	TRBJ2-5
ASSVLAGGPGDTQY	TRBD2	TRBV5-4	TRBJ2-3
ASRPGLAGDTNTGELF	TRBD2	TRBV19	TRBJ2-2
ASSAQGNTEAF	NA	TRBV7-2	TRBJ1-1
ASSTAGSSYNEQF	TRBD2	TRBV9	TRBJ2-1
ASSTGQDGQPQH	TRBD1	TRBV7-8	TRBJ1-5
ASRRQEGQPQH	NA	TRBV6-5	TRBJ1-5
ASSQEGLTSETQY	NA	TRBV4-1	TRBJ2-5
ASSQETGNVGELF	NA	TRBV4-2	TRBJ2-2
ASSQVGTGYTGELF	TRBD1	TRBV3-1/TRBV3-2	TRBJ2-2
ASSPAFGGAPLH	NA	TRBV16	TRBJ1-6
ASSSQRRRQETQY	NA	TRBV6-5	TRBJ2-5
ASSLSRTGTYEQY	NA	TRBV7-2	TRBJ2-7
ASSRVTGGAGNTEAF	TRBD1	TRBV5-5	TRBJ1-1
ASSHHRDNSPLH	NA	TRBV3-1/TRBV3-2	TRBJ1-6
ASSPRVVKGHEQF	NA	TRBV11-2	TRBJ2-1
ASSLPGQIGGNTEAF	NA	TRBV7-2	TRBJ1-1
ASSYSGQTYYEQY	TRBD1	TRBV6-5	TRBJ2-7
ASSLQELNTEAF	NA	TRBV2	TRBJ1-1
ASSPQPGRSDYGYT	NA	TRBV18	TRBJ1-2
ASSYGQTTNSPLH	NA	TRBV6-5	TRBJ1-6
ASSQENRGGEQY	TRBD1	TRBV4-3	TRBJ2-7
ASSLRLAGGKNIQY	TRBD2	TRBV5-1	TRBJ2-4
ASSLGLADKNIQY	TRBD2	TRBV5-1	TRBJ2-4
ASSQGGGGRADEQF	TRBD2	TRBV5-4	TRBJ2-1
SVPGQSLYEQY	TRBD1	TRBV29-1	TRBJ2-7
VSSLAQTNYGYT	NA	TRBV5-6	TRBJ1-2
ASSIVAQGTDEQY	NA	TRBV19	TRBJ2-7
ASSLRSGASTDTQY	TRBD2	TRBV7-9	TRBJ2-3
ASSLRLAGGGETQY	TRBD2	TRBV18	TRBJ2-5
ASSPRVATEAF	NA	TRBV7-2	TRBJ1-1
ASSWGPGQAAKNIQY	TRBD1	TRBV5-1	TRBJ2-4
ASRGTSGGDEQF	TRBD2	TRBV3-1/TRBV3-2	TRBJ2-1
ASSLYRDRGSEKLF	TRBD1	TRBV5-6	TRBJ1-4
ASSIAGGPGHEQF	TRBD2	TRBV5-1	TRBJ2-1
ASSEFQGNQPQH	NA	TRBV2	TRBJ1-5